The 30 T cell receptor beta chains reported below all come from one sample, sequenced in a study of blood T cell repertoires in COVID-19. Some clones are missing from TCRdb's copy, which holds only in-frame ones; the method was immunoSEQ multiplex PCR. Seen here are approximately 120,000 clones, around 86% observed once, and the top ten hold 20% to 30%. The sequencing sample was made of peripheral blood. The receptors shown here come from an elderly woman with acute or convalescent COVID-19.

This chain uses TRBV18 with TRBJ2-2, with TRBD1 matching over 8 bases. The CDR3 length is 18 residues. V gave up 6 bases and J gave up 2 bases; unmatched junction bases: 14. Germline V gives CDR1 KGHSH, CDR2 LQKENI. In DNA, the CDR3 is TGTGCCAGCTCCCGGGCATACGTGACAGGGGAAAACACCGGGGAGCTGTTTTTT. Translation gives CASSRAYVTGENTGELFF.

Only one count was recorded for this clone. The chain joins TRBV10-3 to TRBJ2-3, with 7 nucleotides matching TRBD2. Germline lookup yields CDR1 ENHRY and CDR2 SYGVKD. V dropped 10 bases and J dropped 2; count of bases not matched to a gene: 6. The CDR3 is made up of 13 amino acids. CDR3 amino acids: CATQRGPTDTQYF. Written as DNA, the CDR3 is TGTGCCACCCAGCGGGGACCCACAGATACGCAGTATTTT.

The V call is TRBV6-6, the J call TRBJ2-5, with a tentative D call TRBD1 (6 bases). Trimming removed 6 bases from V and 2 bases from J, with 13 bases in between. Germline CDR1 and CDR2: MNHNY and SVGAGI (reference sequence). The CDR3 runs 14 residues. CDR3 in DNA: TGTGCCAGCAGCAAACCGGGACAACAAGAGACCCAGTACTTC. Residues: CASSKPGQQETQYF.

The chain links TRBV2 to TRBJ2-1; a weak D match, TRBD2 (7 bases). The CDR3 consists of 12 residues. Germline V gives CDR1 SNHLY, CDR2 FYNNEI. The V end was cut by 10 bases, the J end by 15 bases, with 22 bases between. The DNA for the CDR3 is TGTGCCACCTCAGGGGAGGGGCCGAGGCGGTTCTTC. Amino acids: CATSGEGPRRFF. Together with reference TRBV2 and TRBJ2-1, the CDR3 gives the full variable domain: EPEVTQTPSHQVTQMGQEVILRCVPISNHLYFYWYRQILGQKVEFLVSFYNNEISEKSEIFDDQFSVERPDGSNFTLKIRSTKLEDSAMYFCATSGEGPRRFFGPGTRLTVL.

The chain links TRBV5-1 to TRBJ1-3, with D possibly being TRBD1 (6 bases). Trimming left V 5 bases short and J 4 bases short, with 10 bases between. The CDR3 runs to 13 residues. Germline CDR1 and CDR2: SGHRS and YFSETQ. As DNA, the CDR3 is TGCGCCAGCAGTCCAGGGGAAGGAAACACCATATATTTT. Translation: CASSPGEGNTIYF.

The CDR3 spells CASSVEGGPLNEQFF. Written as DNA, the CDR3 is TGTGCCAGCAGCGTAGAGGGGGGGCCGCTGAATGAGCAGTTCTTC. The V gene is TRBV9, the J gene TRBJ2-1; D might be TRBD2 (7 bases). The CDR3 has 15 residues. The V and J ends lost 0 bases and 7 bases respectively, with 14 bases between them. Germline lookup yields CDR1 SGDLS and CDR2 YYNGEE. Drawing the rest from reference TRBV9 and TRBJ2-1, the complete variable domain is DSGVTQTPKHLITATGQRVTLRCSPRSGDLSVYWYQQSLDQGLQFLIQYYNGEERAKGNILERFSAQQFPDLHSELNLSSLELGDSALYFCASSVEGGPLNEQFFGPGTRLTVL.

The rearrangement uses TRBV5-1 and TRBJ1-4; D gene uncertain. CDR1 and CDR2 (germline): SGHRS, YFSETQ. The CDR3 length is 13 residues. V was pared by 4 bases and J by 8 bases, with 12 bases between. Written as DNA, the CDR3 is TGCGCCAGCAGCCTGAATACGGGGGAAAAACTGTTTTTT. This codes for CASSLNTGEKLFF.

The chain is built from TRBV28 and TRBJ2-1; D might be TRBD1 (5 bases). From germline, CDR1 is MDHEN and CDR2 SYDVKM. V dropped 6 bases and J dropped 8 bases, with 17 bases sitting between them. The CDR3 runs to 14 residues. CDR3 coding DNA: TGTGCCAGCAGATCATCCAGGGTTTCCGATGAGCAGTTCTTC. Translating gives CASRSSRVSDEQFF.

This chain joins TRBV6-4 and TRBJ1-1, with unresolved D. The V gene's germline CDR1 is MRHNA and CDR2 SNTAGT. Between the trimmed V and J ends, which lost 10 bases and 14 bases, there was a span of 14 bases. CDR3 length: 9 residues. CDR3 loop: CAIEEEGFF. DNA of the CDR3: TGTGCCATCGAGGAAGAGGGCTTCTTT.

This chain links TRBV11-2 with TRBJ1-1, with D uncertain. This CDR3 has 13 amino acids. Looked up from germline, CDR1 is SGHAT and CDR2 is FQNNGV. V was shortened by 4 bases and J by 2 bases, with 8 bases between the two germline ends. The CDR3 spells CASSSRRNTEAFF. The CDR3 DNA reads TGTGCCAGCAGCTCTCGGAGAAACACTGAAGCTTTCTTT. The whole variable domain, remainder taken from reference TRBV11-2 and TRBJ1-1, is EAGVAQSPRYKIIEKRQSVAFWCNPISGHATLYWYQQILGQGPKLLIQFQNNGVVDDSQLPKDRFSAERLKGVDSTLKIQPAKLEDSAVYLCASSSRRNTEAFFGQGTRLTVV.

V gene TRBV5-1 combines with J gene TRBJ1-6, with 7 bases fitting TRBD1. J was trimmed by 7 bases and V by 3 bases; bases with no gene match: 1. Germline CDR1 SGHRS, CDR2 YFSETQ. The CDR3 has 13 residues. CDR3 amino acids: CASSSTGNSPLHF. As DNA, the CDR3 is TGCGCCAGCAGCTCGACAGGGAATTCACCCCTCCACTTT.

The J gene is TRBJ2-3, the V gene TRBV9; a possible D gene is TRBD1 (6 bases). With 3 bases removed from V and 0 bases from J, the gap between germline ends came to 14 bases. CDR1 and CDR2 from the germline V gene are SGDLS and YYNGEE. This CDR3 spans 16 amino acids. The CDR3 region is CASSDRDVPSTDTQYF. CDR3 DNA: TGTGCCAGCAGCGACAGGGACGTTCCTAGCACAGATACGCAGTATTTT.

This rearrangement joins TRBV27 to TRBJ2-3; D is perhaps TRBD1 (6 bases). Between the trimmed V and J ends, which lost 5 bases and 5 bases, there was a span of 14 bases. The CDR3 is made up of 14 amino acids. Germline V gene lookup returns CDR1 MNHEY and CDR2 SMNVEV (reference sequence). Written as DNA, the CDR3 is TGTGCCAGCAGTCCGGGACCAGGGGTAGATACGCAGTATTTT. Translating gives CASSPGPGVDTQYF.

The rearrangement links TRBV3-1 (or the pseudogene TRBV3-2) to TRBJ1-2; tentatively, D is TRBD1 (6 bases). Germline CDR1 is LGHDT and CDR2 is YNNKEL (reference sequence). The CDR3 totals 13 residues. V was cut by 8 bases and J by 6 bases, with 16 bases left in between. Here the CDR3 DNA reads TGTGCCAGCCGGCTGGGACAAGGAGATGGCTACACCTTC. Protein sequence: CASRLGQGDGYTF.

V is TRBV6-2 or TRBV6-3 and J is TRBJ2-2, with 10 bases that match TRBD1. CDR1 and CDR2 from the germline V gene are MNHEY and SVGEGT. The V gene end was trimmed by 4 bases and the J gene end by 12 bases; junction bases not matched to a gene: 11. This CDR3 has 15 residues. CDR3 region: CASSSPDRGPQQLFF. In nucleotides, the CDR3 is TGTGCCAGCAGTTCCCCCGACAGGGGGCCGCAACAGCTGTTTTTT.

This chain uses TRBV19 with TRBJ1-1; no definite D call. The CDR3 is 13 residues long. The V and J ends lost 5 bases and 1 base respectively, with 8 bases between them. Germline loops: CDR1 LNHDA, CDR2 SQIVND (reference sequence). CDR3 protein: CASSPTGNTEAFF. CDR3 nucleotides: TGTGCCAGTAGTCCCACTGGGAACACTGAAGCTTTCTTT.

V gene TRBV9 combines with J gene TRBJ2-3; 9 positions match TRBD2. The germline V gene has CDR1 SGDLS and CDR2 YYNGEE. Trimming removed 1 base from V and 3 bases from J; junction bases left unmatched: 6. The CDR3 totals 16 residues. CDR3 coding DNA: TGTGCCAGCAGCGTATGGCGGGGGGGCGGAACAGATACGCAGTATTTT. The encoded protein is CASSVWRGGGTDTQYF.

The rearrangement joins TRBV5-1 to TRBJ1-2; 10 bases match TRBD1. V lost 0 bases to trimming and J lost 8 bases; unmatched junction nucleotides: 7. The CDR3 runs to 15 residues. The germline V gene encodes CDR1 SGHRS and CDR2 YFSETQ. This chain's CDR3 is CASSLGDRGPEGYTF. The CDR3 nucleotides are TGCGCCAGCAGCTTGGGAGACAGGGGGCCGGAAGGCTACACCTTC.

In this sample, this clone turned up once. This chain connects TRBV14 to TRBJ1-6; D unresolved. CDR1 and CDR2 (germline): SGHDN, FVKESK. Between the trimmed V and J ends, which lost 0 bases and 8 bases, there was a span of 11 bases. The CDR3 consists of 15 residues. The CDR3 DNA follows: TGTGCCAGCAGCCAAGATGGAGTGGGAGATTCACCCCTCCACTTT. Translated, it gives CASSQDGVGDSPLHF.

The chain joins TRBV5-1 to TRBJ2-2; D might be TRBD1 (6 bases). Deletions cut 1 base from V and 1 base from J, with 8 bases between. The CDR3 totals 15 residues. The V gene's germline CDR1 is SGHRS and CDR2 YFSETQ. CDR3 DNA: TGCGCCAGCAGCTTGACAGGGTTGAACACCGGGGAGCTGTTTTTT. Translated, it gives CASSLTGLNTGELFF.

The table lists this clone with a count of one. The V call is TRBV19, the J call TRBJ1-1; D gene ambiguous. CDR1 and CDR2 (germline): LNHDA, SQIVND (reference sequence). V lost 9 bases and J lost 2, with 19 bases in between. This CDR3 has 15 amino acids. The CDR3 DNA is TGTGCCAGCCTTTCAACGGGTCTCAGAAACACTGAAGCTTTCTTT. This encodes CASLSTGLRNTEAFF.

The chain combines TRBV7-3 with TRBJ2-3, with D uncertain. The V end was cut by 0 bases, the J end by 5 bases, with 9 bases between. Per germline, CDR1 SGHTA and CDR2 FQGTGA. This CDR3 contains 14 residues. The DNA for the CDR3 is TGTGCCAGCAGCTTAACGGGTCCGGGAGATACGCAGTATTTT. Its translation: CASSLTGPGDTQYF.

The rearrangement uses TRBV11-3 and TRBJ1-1; TRBD1 matches at 9 bases. This CDR3 comprises 15 residues. Germline V gene data show CDR1 as SGHNT and CDR2 as YENEEA. With 5 bases clipped from V and 1 base from J, the junction kept 5 bases outside the gene matches. CDR3 residues: CASSVGTGRNTEAFF. In DNA form, the CDR3 reads TGTGCCAGCAGCGTCGGGACAGGGAGGAACACTGAAGCTTTCTTT.

The V gene is TRBV3-1 (or the pseudogene TRBV3-2), the J gene TRBJ1-2; TRBD1 is a possible D gene (6 bases). Germline assignment: CDR1 LGHDT and CDR2 YNNKEL (reference sequence). The CDR3 consists of 14 residues. V was shortened by 1 base and J by 2 bases, with 8 bases between the two germline ends. The CDR3 DNA is TGTGCCAGCAGCCAAGTCCAGGGGAACTATGGCTACACCTTC. Translation gives CASSQVQGNYGYTF.

This clone was recorded only once. This chain connects TRBV29-1 to TRBJ1-2; D gene ambiguous. Germline CDR1 reads SQVTM; CDR2 reads ANQGSEA. V was shortened by 4 bases and J by 3 bases, with 15 bases between the two germline ends. This CDR3 spans 14 amino acids. This chain's CDR3 is CSVVGRTFDYGYTF. As DNA, the CDR3 is TGCAGCGTTGTGGGCAGAACCTTTGACTATGGCTACACCTTC.

The CDR3 is CASSDGGHAGVPEAFF. The CDR3 coding sequence is TGTGCCAGCAGCGATGGAGGGCACGCAGGAGTTCCTGAAGCTTTCTTT. V is TRBV9 and J is TRBJ1-1; D is unresolved. Per the germline V gene, CDR1 is SGDLS and CDR2 is YYNGEE. The CDR3 has 16 amino acids. The V and J ends lost 3 bases and 6 bases respectively, with 21 bases between them.

The genes are TRBV7-9 and TRBJ1-3; no clear D. V was cut by 2 bases and J by 2 bases, with 16 bases left in between. From germline, CDR1 is SEHNR and CDR2 FQNEAQ (reference sequence). The CDR3 is 17 residues long. CDR3 sequence: CASSLREGILAGNTIYF. CDR3 in DNA: TGTGCCAGCAGCTTACGGGAGGGAATTTTAGCTGGAAACACCATATATTTT. The whole variable domain, filled in from reference TRBV7-9 and TRBJ1-3, reads DTGVSQNPRHKITKRGQNVTFRCDPISEHNRLYWYRQTLGQGPEFLTYFQNEAQLEKSRLLSDRFSAERPKGSFSTLEIQRTEQGDSAMYLCASSLREGILAGNTIYFGEGSWLTVV.

The gene calls are TRBV2 and TRBJ1-4; 7 bases align to TRBD1. CDR1 and CDR2 (germline): SNHLY, FYNNEI. This CDR3 has 12 residues. The ends lost 8 bases at V and 8 bases at J; junction bases unmatched: 5. For the CDR3, the DNA is TGTGCCAGCGACAGGGCGGGAGAAAAACTGTTTTTT. The encoded protein is CASDRAGEKLFF.

About this clone: One end of the junction is discordant with germline, which a read error may explain. This rearrangement joins TRBV7-3 to TRBJ2-5, with 8 bases identical to TRBD1. Germline assignment: CDR1 SGHTA and CDR2 FQGTGA. This CDR3 spans 14 amino acids. The CDR3 DNA sequence: TGTGCCAGCAGCATAACAGGGGGTAAAGAGACCCAGTACTTC. Its translation: CASSITGGKETQYF.

This clone was detected once. The chain uses TRBV5-6 and TRBJ1-1; 7 nucleotides align to TRBD1. This CDR3 has 14 amino acids. V was clipped by 1 base and J by 4 bases; unmatched bases: 4. Germline CDR1 is SGHDT and CDR2 is YYEEEE. The CDR3 DNA sequence: TGTGCCAGCAGCTTGTTTCAGGGGGTCACTGAAGCTTTCTTT. Its translation: CASSLFQGVTEAFF.